The 27 T cell receptor beta chains reported below all come from one sample, sequenced in a study of T cell changes during pregnancy in multiple sclerosis. Some clones are missing from TCRdb's copy, which holds only in-frame ones; the method was immunoSEQ multiplex PCR. The table includes about 40,000 clones, around 94% detected once. The source material was peripheral blood, sampled in the third trimester of pregnancy. The receptors derive from a female donor with multiple sclerosis, enrolled in a pregnancy study.

V usage is TRBV6-1 and J usage is TRBJ2-7; 11 bases fit TRBD2. CDR3 size: 15 residues. V shed 3 bases and J 4 bases; nucleotides not matched to a gene: 5. Per germline, CDR1 MNHNS and CDR2 SASEGT. The CDR3 nucleotides are TGTGCCAGCAGTGAGGCTAGCGGGGGGTCTTACGAGCAGTACTTC. Translation gives CASSEASGGSYEQYF.

This chain connects TRBV10-2 to TRBJ2-5, with D perhaps matching TRBD2 (5 bases). The V gene lost 7 bases and the J gene lost 3 bases, with 12 bases spanning the gap. Germline values: CDR1 WSHSY, CDR2 SAAADI. The CDR3 has 13 amino acids. The CDR3 DNA reads TGCGCCAGCAATGCCCCGGGAAAAGAGACCCAGTACTTC. This translates into CASNAPGKETQYF.

The rearrangement uses TRBV4-1 and TRBJ1-2; the D is unclear. The ends were cut back, 6 bases at V and 5 bases at J, with 10 bases in the middle. This CDR3 spans 12 amino acids. The germline CDR1 and CDR2 sequences are MGHRA and YSYEKL. DNA of the CDR3: TGCGCCAGCAGTTGGGGAGCTTATGGCTACACCTTC. It yields the protein CASSWGAYGYTF.

The rearrangement uses TRBV7-9 and TRBJ1-2; D remains ambiguous. V shed 1 base and J shed 2 bases, with 5 bases lying between them. Germline CDR1 reads SEHNR; CDR2 reads FQNEAQ (reference sequence). The CDR3 is 13 residues long. The CDR3 spells CASSLESNYGYTF. The CDR3 DNA reads TGTGCCAGCAGCTTAGAATCAAACTATGGCTACACCTTC.

The chain couples TRBV28 to TRBJ1-1; 12 bases match TRBD1. CDR3 length equals 13 residues. CDR1 and CDR2 (germline): MDHEN, SYDVKM. The ends lost 10 bases at V and 5 bases at J; junction bases unmatched: 5. The CDR3 DNA sequence: TGTGCCACACGGGACAGGGGGCGGACTGAAGCTTTCTTT. Protein sequence: CATRDRGRTEAFF.

The chain links TRBV25-1 to TRBJ2-1; tentatively, D is TRBD1 (5 bases). The ends were cut back, 4 bases at V and 2 bases at J, with 9 bases in the middle. Germline V gene lookup returns CDR1 MGHDK and CDR2 SYGVNS. The CDR3 length is 14 residues. The CDR3 reads CASSVQGPYNEQFF. The CDR3 DNA reads TGTGCCAGCAGTGTTCAGGGCCCCTACAATGAGCAGTTCTTC.

This rearrangement joins TRBV7-9 to TRBJ2-3; TRBD2 agrees at 8 bases. Germline V gene sequence: CDR1 SEHNR, CDR2 FQNEAQ (reference sequence). The CDR3 contains 15 residues. Trimming cost V 5 bases and J 0 bases; bases outside gene matches: 4. The CDR3 bases are TGTGCCAGCAGCGATAGCGGGGCCAGCACAGATACGCAGTATTTT. Encoded protein: CASSDSGASTDTQYF.

The chain joins TRBV11-3 to TRBJ2-1; 11 positions match TRBD2. The CDR3 totals 16 residues. V shed 3 bases and J 7 bases; nucleotides not matched to a gene: 8. Germline V gives CDR1 SGHNT, CDR2 YENEEA. The CDR3 region has the DNA TGTGCCAGCAGCTTCACCGGGACTAGCGGACAAAATGAGCAGTTCTTC. As protein: CASSFTGTSGQNEQFF.

In nucleotides, the CDR3 is TGTGCCAGCTCGATGGGAGCAGGACTAGCGGGGTCTATGTACGAGCAGTACTTC. Protein product: CASSMGAGLAGSMYEQYF. The chain joins TRBV18 to TRBJ2-7, with 12 bases that match TRBD2. The ends lost 6 bases at V and 4 bases at J; junction bases unmatched: 16. CDR1 and CDR2 (germline): KGHSH, LQKENI. This CDR3 has 18 residues.

The V gene is TRBV5-1, the J gene TRBJ2-5, with D perhaps matching TRBD2 (6 bases). The germline gives CDR1 SGHRS, CDR2 YFSETQ. Trimming cost V 0 bases and J 5 bases, with 11 bases left between them. This CDR3 contains 14 residues. The CDR3: CASSLEAGRETQYF. In DNA form, the CDR3 reads TGCGCCAGCAGCTTGGAGGCGGGAAGGGAGACCCAGTACTTC.

V and J are TRBV28 and TRBJ2-5; 11 bases line up with TRBD1. Germline CDR1 reads MDHEN; CDR2 reads SYDVKM. The V segment lost 3 bases and the J segment 3 bases; nucleotides outside the gene matches: 3. The CDR3 covers 15 residues. CDR3 amino acids: CASSFGQGAKETQYF. DNA of the CDR3: TGTGCCAGCAGTTTCGGACAGGGGGCAAAAGAGACCCAGTACTTC.

This clone was recorded only once. The chain is built from TRBV7-9 and TRBJ2-7; a possible D gene is TRBD1 (5 bases). The CDR3 has 14 residues. V lost 1 base and J 3 bases, leaving 10 bases between the germline ends. Germline V gene lookup returns CDR1 SEHNR and CDR2 FQNEAQ (reference sequence). CDR3 nucleotides: TGTGCCAGCAGCTTAGGCCCCGACAGCTACGAGCAGTACTTC. Protein sequence: CASSLGPDSYEQYF.

V usage is TRBV30 and J usage is TRBJ2-7; D is perhaps TRBD2 (6 bases). The germline gives CDR1 GTSNPN, CDR2 SVGIG (reference sequence). Deletions cut 0 bases from V and 2 bases from J, with 8 bases between. The CDR3 runs to 13 residues. CDR3 sequence (DNA): TGTGCCTGGAGTGTAGGCGGGACCTACGAGCAGTACTTC. Its translation: CAWSVGGTYEQYF. Complete variable domain (other parts from reference TRBV30 and TRBJ2-7): SQTIHQWPATLVQPVGSPLSLECTVEGTSNPNLYWYRQAAGRGLQLLFYSVGIGQISSEVPQNLSASRPQDRQFILSSKKLLLSDSGFYLCAWSVGGTYEQYFGPGTRLTVT.

In the case of this clone: Germline and junction disagree at one end, which may indicate a read error. The V call is TRBV11-2, the J call TRBJ1-1; TRBD1 matches 7 bases. This CDR3 is built from 13 residues. CDR1 and CDR2 (germline): SGHAT, FQNNGV. The CDR3 loop reads CASSLDRATEAFF. Here the CDR3 DNA reads TGTGCCAGCAGCCTAGACAGGGCCACTGAAGCTTTCTTT.

Note on this clone: One end of the junction varies from germline; a read error may be responsible. This chain joins TRBV19 and TRBJ1-6; 9 nucleotides align to TRBD1. The germline V gene has CDR1 LNHDA and CDR2 SQIVND (reference sequence). This CDR3 is built from 15 residues. This chain's CDR3 is CASSLDRGDNSPLHF. The CDR3 DNA sequence: TGTGCCAGTAGTCTAGACAGGGGGGATAATTCACCCCTCCACTTT.

V usage is TRBV6-5 and J usage is TRBJ2-5; 11 bases map to TRBD1. V lost 5 bases, J lost 5 bases, and 7 bases stayed unmatched. CDR1 MNHEY and CDR2 SVGAGI come from the germline V gene. There are 15 residues in the CDR3. CDR3 protein: CASSRGQGAGETQYF. CDR3 DNA sequence: TGTGCCAGCAGTCGAGGACAGGGGGCGGGGGAGACCCAGTACTTC.

This clone was recorded only once. This chain uses TRBV4-2 with TRBJ2-2, with TRBD2 identical over 7 bases. Trimming cost V 4 bases and J 0 bases; bases outside gene matches: 8. In germline, CDR1 is LGHNA, CDR2 YNFKEQ. The length of the CDR3 is 17 residues. CDR3 sequence (DNA): TGTGCCAGCAGCCGGGATCCCAGCGGGGCGAACACCGGGGAGCTGTTTTTT. Its protein product is CASSRDPSGANTGELFF.

The chain has TRBV11-3 and TRBJ2-5; TRBD1 might be the D (6 bases). The V gene's germline CDR1 is SGHNT and CDR2 YENEEA. V was shortened by 0 bases and J by 0 bases, with 8 bases between the two germline ends. The CDR3 sequence is 15 residues long. The CDR3 reads CASSLEQGNQETQYF. CDR3 DNA: TGTGCCAGCAGCTTAGAACAGGGAAACCAAGAGACCCAGTACTTC.

This chain connects TRBV12-5 to TRBJ2-5; 8 bases fit TRBD2. The CDR3 extends over 15 amino acids. CDR1 and CDR2 from the germline V gene are LGHNT and FRNRAP. V was pared by 6 bases and J by 0 bases, with 6 bases of the junction left unmatched. CDR3 bases: TGTGCTAGTGGCGCGGGGGGCTCGTACCAAGAGACCCAGTACTTC. This codes for CASGAGGSYQETQYF. Using reference TRBV12-5 and TRBJ2-5 for the parts outside the CDR3, the full variable domain is DARVTQTPRHKVTEMGQEVTMRCQPILGHNTVFWYRQTMMQGLELLAYFRNRAPLDDSGMPKDRFSAEMPDATLATLKIQPSEPRDSAVYFCASGAGGSYQETQYFGPGTRLLVL.

The chain joins TRBV9 to TRBJ1-3; possible D gene TRBD1, 6 bases. V lost 3 bases and J lost 0, with 13 bases in between. CDR3 length: 16 amino acids. CDR1 is SGDLS, CDR2 YYNGEE, per germline. CDR3 bases: TGTGCCAGCAGCGAGGGGGTGGCGAGCTCTGGAAACACCATATATTTT. This encodes CASSEGVASSGNTIYF.

The chain recombines TRBV7-2 with TRBJ2-1, with D possibly TRBD2 on 6 matching bases. Germline V gene sequence: CDR1 SGHTA, CDR2 FQGNSA. The ends were cut back, 2 bases at V and 4 bases at J, with 18 bases in the middle. The CDR3 covers 17 residues. CDR3 sequence reads: CASSLSSRGLRYNEQFF. CDR3 bases: TGTGCCAGCAGCTTAAGTAGTCGGGGACTGAGATACAATGAGCAGTTCTTC.

The CDR3 DNA sequence: TGTGCCAGCAGTGACTCCAGCGGGAGTGATACGCAGTATTTT. Translated: CASSDSSGSDTQYF. The V gene is TRBV6-4, the J gene TRBJ2-3, with 8 bases identical to TRBD2. Unmatched junction bases numbered 2, after V lost 0 bases and J lost 6 bases. The length of the CDR3 is 14 residues. Germline V CDR1 and CDR2: MRHNA, SNTAGT.

The chain combines TRBV5-1 with TRBJ2-7; D unresolved. Per the germline V gene, CDR1 is SGHRS and CDR2 is YFSETQ. Trimming pared 0 bases from V and 6 bases from J, leaving 10 bases between. The CDR3 runs 13 residues. For the CDR3, the DNA is TGCGCCAGCAGCTTGGCTGCGCGGCGCGAGCAGTACTTC. Translating gives CASSLAARREQYF.

V is TRBV6-5 and J is TRBJ1-2; TRBD1 aligns across 7 bases. This CDR3 is built from 15 residues. J gave up 0 bases and V 6 bases, and 7 bases lay outside the gene matches. Germline loops: CDR1 MNHEY, CDR2 SVGAGI. The CDR3 DNA sequence: TGTGCCAGCAGGCCCCAAGGGACAGCTAACTATGGCTACACCTTC. This gives the protein CASRPQGTANYGYTF.

This clone showed up just a few times. The chain links TRBV6-5 to TRBJ1-4, with D hard to call. The V and J ends lost 5 bases and 3 bases respectively, with 13 bases between them. Germline-derived CDR1 and CDR2 are MNHEY and SVGAGI. The length of the CDR3 is 15 residues. The CDR3 bases are TGTGCCAGCAGTCCGGACCGCGGGGCTAATGAAAAACTGTTTTTT. Its translation: CASSPDRGANEKLFF.

The chain employs TRBV10-3 and TRBJ2-2; TRBD1 is a possible D gene (6 bases). Trimming cost V 3 bases and J 7 bases, with 15 bases left between them. Germline V gene data show CDR1 as ENHRY and CDR2 as SYGVKD. There are 15 residues in the CDR3. CDR3 in amino acids: CAISDYREKGGELFF. CDR3 DNA: TGTGCCATCAGTGATTACAGGGAAAAAGGCGGGGAGCTGTTTTTT.

The CDR3 loop reads CASSLAGTGHSNEQFF. The DNA for the CDR3 is TGTGCCAGCAGCTTAGCCGGGACTGGCCATTCAAATGAGCAGTTCTTC. J is TRBJ2-1 and V is TRBV11-3; D may be TRBD2 (6 bases). The CDR3 is 16 residues long. CDR1 SGHNT and CDR2 YENEEA come from the germline V gene. V was cut by 1 base and J by 7 bases, with 17 bases left in between.